The sequence of this T cell receptor (beta chain) was determined in a study of T-cell memory formation after mild COVID-19. There are 15 residues in the CDR3. Between the trimmed V and J ends, which lost 3 bases and 3 bases, there was a span of 14 bases. The V gene's germline CDR1 is SEHNR and CDR2 FQNEAQ (reference sequence). From the 5' RACE reads, TCRdb called clonotypes with MiXCR, one entry per CDR3 protein. The data show fewer than 250,000 distinct CDR3 sequences, around 19% seen once. This TCR derives from an adult woman who had mild COVID-19 (a few samples of this study predate the infection). Cell type and time point are not known. Source material: PBMCs or a T cell subset sorted from them (not recorded which). J is TRBJ1-2 and V is TRBV7-9; no firm D call. CDR3: CASSLRAPRDYGYTF. As DNA, the CDR3 is TGTGCCAGCAGCTTGAGGGCGCCGCGGGACTATGGCTACACCTTC.